This is a list of T cell receptor beta chains from one sample in a study of control samples from healthy donors and cancer patients. Profiling relied on immunoSEQ multiplex PCR, and the TCRdb table lists in-frame clones only, not all of them. The repertoire includes about 100,000 clones, almost 85% of them detected once, and around 6.4% sits in the top ten. The sequenced sample was blood. The receptor set was obtained from a man younger than 35 in good health. Both conserved end residues are part of each CDR3. Each record gives: V gene, D gene, J gene, clone size, CDR3 protein, CDR3 DNA. D genes are given only for firm matches. The size field is filled for only some rows; it gives once, few, many or a size class.

TRBV10-2	-	TRBJ1-1	-	CASSPGGLAEAFF	TGCGCCAGCAGCCCGGGGGGGTTGGCTGAAGCTTTCTTT
TRBV7-2	-	TRBJ1-4	-	CASSLPAGANEKLFF	TGTGCCAGCAGCCTCCCCGCCGGTGCTAATGAAAAACTGTTTTTT
TRBV9	TRBD2	TRBJ2-1	-	CASSLLAGGYNEQFF	TGTGCCAGCAGCTTGCTAGCGGGGGGATACAATGAGCAGTTCTTC
TRBV28	TRBD1	TRBJ1-5	-	CASSFSTGLIREPQHF	TGTGCCAGCAGTTTTTCGACAGGGCTGATAAGGGAGCCCCAGCATTTT
TRBV7-2	-	TRBJ1-5	-	CASSLVSGFNQPQHF	TGTGCCAGCAGCTTAGTATCGGGTTTCAATCAGCCCCAGCATTTT
TRBV30	TRBD1	TRBJ1-5	-	CAWSAGQGTEPQHF	TGTGCCTGGAGTGCCGGACAGGGGACGGAGCCCCAGCATTTT
TRBV2	-	TRBJ1-1	-	CASRPEVGTEAFF	TGTGCCAGCAGGCCCGAAGTGGGCACTGAAGCTTTCTTT
TRBV18	-	TRBJ2-2	-	CASSPDLSGELFF	TGTGCCAGCTCACCAGACCTCTCCGGGGAGCTGTTTTTT
TRBV11-2	-	TRBJ1-1	-	CASSGPVALNTEAFF	TGTGCCAGCAGCGGCCCCGTAGCCTTGAACACTGAAGCTTTCTTT
TRBV4-2	-	TRBJ1-4	once	CASSQTGRNEKLFF	TGTGCCAGCAGCCAAACAGGCCGGAATGAAAAACTGTTTTTT
TRBV7-2	-	TRBJ1-3	-	CASSRAQGLLSGNTIYF	TGTGCCAGCAGCCGCGCCCAGGGGCTCCTCTCTGGAAACACCATATATTTT
TRBV7-9	TRBD1	TRBJ2-3	-	CASSLRQGATDTQYF	TGTGCCAGCAGCTTACGGCAGGGGGCCACAGATACGCAGTATTTT
TRBV6-6	-	TRBJ2-6	-	CASSYSGLSGANVLTF	TGTGCCAGCAGTTACTCGGGTCTCTCTGGGGCCAACGTCCTGACTTTC
TRBV5-4	-	TRBJ2-3	-	CASSQTGGWGSSDTQYF	TGTGCCAGCAGCCAGACAGGAGGGTGGGGCAGTAGTGATACGCAGTATTTT
TRBV6-1	-	TRBJ2-1	-	CASSDLLEGYNEQFF	TGTGCCAGCAGTGATTTACTTGAAGGGTACAATGAGCAGTTCTTC
TRBV30	-	TRBJ1-4	-	CAWSATPGRNEKLFF	TGTGCCTGGAGTGCCACCCCGGGCCGCAATGAAAAACTGTTTTTT
TRBV14	-	TRBJ2-5	-	CASSQRPNGIWETQYF	TGTGCCAGCAGCCAAAGGCCCAATGGGATATGGGAGACCCAGTACTTC
TRBV6-5	-	TRBJ2-6	-	CASSYGGFAGANVLTF	TGTGCCAGCAGTTACGGAGGATTCGCTGGGGCCAACGTCCTGACTTTC
TRBV5-5	-	TRBJ1-1	-	CASSLGYRVTEAFF	TGTGCCAGCAGCTTAGGGTATAGGGTGACTGAAGCTTTCTTT
TRBV30	-	TRBJ1-4	few	CAWSRGINEKLFF	TGTGCCTGGAGTCGGGGGATTAATGAAAAACTGTTTTTT
TRBV3-1/TRBV3-2	TRBD1	TRBJ1-2	-	CASSQGTGGGYTF	TGTGCCAGCAGCCAAGGGACAGGGGGTGGCTACACCTTC
TRBV7-2	-	TRBJ1-1	-	CASSLAAIGTEAFF	TGTGCCAGCAGCTTAGCTGCGATTGGCACTGAAGCTTTCTTT
TRBV6-6	-	TRBJ2-3	-	CASTTDSTDTQYF	TGTGCCAGCACTACGGACAGCACAGATACGCAGTATTTT
TRBV15	-	TRBJ1-5	-	CATGGALFNQPQHF	TGTGCCACCGGCGGAGCGTTGTTCAATCAGCCCCAGCATTTT
TRBV19	-	TRBJ1-1	-	CASSTRTMNTEAFF	TGTGCCAGTAGTACGAGGACAATGAACACTGAAGCTTTCTTT
TRBV5-5	-	TRBJ1-3	-	CASSPKSPTSLSGNTIYF	TGTGCCAGCAGCCCGAAGTCCCCCACCTCGCTCTCTGGAAACACCATATATTTT
TRBV5-1	-	TRBJ2-2	-	CASSLLSGVGTGELFF	TGCGCCAGCAGCCTCTTATCGGGGGTAGGGACCGGGGAGCTGTTTTTT
TRBV10-3	TRBD1	TRBJ2-1	once	CAISESGQVDNEQFF	TGTGCCATCAGTGAGTCGGGACAGGTGGACAATGAGCAGTTCTTC
TRBV5-1	-	TRBJ1-1	-	CASSPQGGNTEAFF	TGCGCCAGCAGCCCCCAAGGGGGGAACACTGAAGCTTTCTTT
TRBV9	-	TRBJ2-7	-	CASSVGLLSPGVHEQYF	TGTGCCAGCAGCGTTGGGCTCTTAAGTCCTGGTGTACACGAGCAGTACTTC
TRBV15	-	TRBJ2-4	-	CATSSTGIPAKNIQYF	TGTGCCACCAGCAGTACAGGGATACCAGCCAAAAACATTCAGTACTTC
TRBV7-9	TRBD1	TRBJ1-2	-	CASSLGQGDGYTF	TGTGCCAGCAGCTTAGGACAGGGGGATGGCTACACCTTC
TRBV5-1	-	TRBJ1-5	-	CASSLDSNSNQPQHF	TGCGCCAGCAGCTTGGACAGTAATAGCAATCAGCCCCAGCATTTT
TRBV4-3	-	TRBJ1-4	-	CASSQVGGGIHPNEKLFF	TGCGCCAGCAGCCAAGTTGGGGGGGGAATTCATCCTAATGAAAAACTGTTTTTT
TRBV19	-	TRBJ2-1	-	CASSILNNEQFF	TGTGCCAGTAGTATACTTAACAATGAGCAGTTCTTC
TRBV15	-	TRBJ1-5	-	CATSRVGRANSNQPQHF	TGTGCCACCAGCAGAGTAGGGAGGGCGAATAGCAATCAGCCCCAGCATTTT
TRBV5-1	-	TRBJ2-3	-	CASSLVPEPHTQYF	TGCGCCAGCAGCTTGGTCCCGGAGCCGCATACGCAGTATTTT
TRBV18	-	TRBJ1-1	few	CASSPQGAGMNTEAFF	TGTGCCAGCTCGCCGCAAGGGGCGGGAATGAACACTGAAGCTTTCTTT
TRBV28	TRBD1	TRBJ1-2	few	CASRGQGEDYGYTF	TGTGCCAGCAGGGGACAGGGCGAAGACTATGGCTACACCTTC
TRBV19	-	TRBJ1-6	-	CASSIDGQGAVPNNSPLHF	TGTGCCAGTAGTATAGACGGACAAGGCGCGGTACCTAATAATTCACCCCTCCACTTT
TRBV5-4	-	TRBJ2-1	-	CASSLVSGNEQFF	TGTGCCAGCAGCTTGGTTAGCGGTAATGAGCAGTTCTTC
TRBV7-2	TRBD1	TRBJ2-3	-	CASSVGQESTQYF	TGTGCCAGCAGCGTAGGACAGGAATCGACGCAGTATTTT
TRBV7-6	TRBD1	TRBJ2-5	-	CASSLGQQETQYF	TGTGCCAGCAGCTTGGGACAGCAAGAGACCCAGTACTTC
TRBV7-8	-	TRBJ1-1	-	CASSLRGTEAFF	TGTGCCAGCAGCTTAAGGGGCACTGAAGCTTTCTTT
TRBV28	TRBD1	TRBJ2-7	-	CASSFRGTSYEQYF	TGTGCCAGCAGTTTCAGGGGGACCTCCTACGAGCAGTACTTC
TRBV11-2	TRBD1	TRBJ2-2	few	CASSLEKTGSNTGELFF	TGTGCCAGCAGCTTAGAAAAGACAGGGTCGAACACCGGGGAGCTGTTTTTT
TRBV4-1	TRBD2	TRBJ2-3	-	CASSQDPGGGGRLTQYF	TGCGCCAGCAGCCAAGATCCGGGCGGGGGGGGCCGGCTTACGCAGTATTTT
TRBV7-2	TRBD1	TRBJ1-3	-	CASSLEGAGGTRNTIYF	TGTGCCAGCAGCTTAGAGGGCGCAGGGGGTACAAGAAACACCATATATTTT
TRBV18	-	TRBJ2-5	-	CASSPPSGQETQYF	TGTGCCAGCTCACCACCTTCGGGGCAAGAGACCCAGTACTTC
TRBV7-2	-	TRBJ1-4	-	CASSLRGANEKLFF	TGTGCCAGCAGCCTAAGGGGGGCTAATGAAAAACTGTTTTTT
TRBV19	-	TRBJ2-2	-	CASRLGATGELFF	TGTGCCAGTCGTCTTGGAGCAACCGGGGAGCTGTTTTTT
TRBV14	-	TRBJ1-6	once	CASSWTENSPLHF	TGTGCCAGCAGCTGGACGGAGAATTCACCCCTCCACTTT
TRBV5-1	TRBD2	TRBJ2-3	-	CASSFSGGGPDTQYF	TGCGCCAGCAGCTTTAGCGGGGGGGGACCGGATACGCAGTATTTT
TRBV11-1	-	TRBJ1-4	once	CASSSAFEDEKLFF	TGTGCCAGCAGCTCCGCTTTCGAGGATGAAAAACTGTTTTTT
TRBV10-1	-	TRBJ2-5	-	CASSRDLQETQYF	TGCGCCAGCAGTCGGGACTTGCAAGAGACCCAGTACTTC
TRBV25-1	TRBD1	TRBJ1-1	-	CASSRGTGVVTEAFF	TGTGCCAGCAGCCGAGGGACAGGGGTTGTAACTGAAGCTTTCTTT
TRBV20-1	-	TRBJ1-5	-	CSASSGAGGLGQPQHF	TGCAGTGCTAGTTCGGGCGCGGGGGGCCTGGGACAGCCCCAGCATTTT
TRBV29-1	-	TRBJ1-1	once	CSVADTLNTEAFF	TGCAGCGTCGCGGACACCTTGAACACTGAAGCTTTCTTT